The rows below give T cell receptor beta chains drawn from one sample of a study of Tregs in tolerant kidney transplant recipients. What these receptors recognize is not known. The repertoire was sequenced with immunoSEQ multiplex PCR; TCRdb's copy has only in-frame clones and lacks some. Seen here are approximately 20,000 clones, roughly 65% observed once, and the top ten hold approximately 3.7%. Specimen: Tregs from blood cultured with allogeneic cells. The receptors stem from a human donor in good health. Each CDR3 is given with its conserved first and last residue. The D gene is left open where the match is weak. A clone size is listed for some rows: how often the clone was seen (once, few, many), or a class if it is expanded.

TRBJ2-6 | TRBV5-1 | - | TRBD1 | CASSLVGGRSGANVLTF | TGCGCCAGCAGCTTGGTAGGGGGCAGATCTGGGGCCAACGTCCTGACTTTC
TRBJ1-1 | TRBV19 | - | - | CASSNRVTGGTEAFF | TGTGCCAGTAGTAACAGGGTCACGGGAGGCACTGAAGCTTTCTTT
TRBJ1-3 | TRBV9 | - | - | CASSVDTLGPGNTIYF | TGTGCCAGCAGCGTTGACACCCTGGGGCCTGGAAACACCATATATTTT
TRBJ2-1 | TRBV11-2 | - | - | CASSGGVKYNEQFF | TGTGCCAGCAGTGGTGGAGTGAAATACAATGAGCAGTTCTTC
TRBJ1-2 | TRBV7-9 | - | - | CASSLQGNYGYTF | TGTGCCAGCAGCCTCCAGGGGAACTATGGCTACACCTTC
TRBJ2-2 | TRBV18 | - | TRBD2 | CASSPLTSGRSNGELFF | TGTGCCAGCTCACCCCTGACTAGCGGGAGGTCGAACGGGGAGCTGTTTTTT
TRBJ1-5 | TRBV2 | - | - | CASSEPDRPGPQHF | TGTGCCAGCAGTGAACCCGACAGGCCGGGGCCCCAGCATTTT
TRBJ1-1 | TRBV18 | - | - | CASSPRGRMNTEAFF | TGTGCCAGCTCACCAAGGGGCAGGATGAACACTGAAGCTTTCTTT
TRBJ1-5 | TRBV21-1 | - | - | CASREREDSNQPQHF | TGTGCCAGCAGGGAGCGGGAGGATAGCAATCAGCCCCAGCATTTT
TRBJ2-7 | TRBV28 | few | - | CASRPISWGGEQYF | TGTGCCAGCAGACCCATCAGCTGGGGAGGCGAGCAGTACTTC
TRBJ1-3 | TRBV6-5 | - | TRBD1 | CASSSGQLISGNTIYF | TGTGCCAGCAGTTCGGGACAGCTTATCTCTGGAAACACCATATATTTT
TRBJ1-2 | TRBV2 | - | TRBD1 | CASSGDRRSGYTF | TGTGCCAGCAGTGGGGACAGGAGAAGTGGCTACACCTTC
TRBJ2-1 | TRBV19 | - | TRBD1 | CASSIGTGLVNEQFF | TGTGCCAGTAGTATCGGGACAGGGTTGGTGAATGAGCAGTTCTTC
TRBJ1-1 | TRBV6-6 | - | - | CASSYDSGEAFF | TGTGCCAGCAGTTACGACAGTGGTGAAGCTTTCTTT
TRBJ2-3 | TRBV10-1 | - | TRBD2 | CASSDYREGRNTQYF | TGCGCCAGCAGTGATTACCGGGAGGGCAGGAATACGCAGTATTTT
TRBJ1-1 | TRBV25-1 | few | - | CASSEHRADRAFF | TGTGCCAGCAGTGAACATCGGGCTGATAGGGCTTTCTTT
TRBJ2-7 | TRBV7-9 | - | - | CASSLLRPLGAYEQYF | TGTGCCAGCAGCTTATTGCGGCCCCTCGGGGCCTACGAGCAGTACTTC
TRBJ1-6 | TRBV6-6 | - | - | CASSYWGSTPLHF | TGTGCCAGCAGTTACTGGGGATCGACACCCCTCCACTTT
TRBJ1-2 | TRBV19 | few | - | CASSMGSGNYGYTF | TGTGCCAGTAGTATGGGGTCGGGAAACTATGGCTACACCTTC
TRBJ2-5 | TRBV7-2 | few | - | CASSLDYTRGSQYF | TGTGCCAGCAGCTTAGACTACACCCGGGGTTCCCAGTACTTC
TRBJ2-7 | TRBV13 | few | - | CASRPWDHQLYEQYF | TGTGCCAGCAGACCTTGGGACCATCAACTCTACGAGCAGTACTTC
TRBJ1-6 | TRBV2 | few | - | CASSEVRGENSPLHF | TGTGCCAGCAGTGAAGTAAGGGGGGAAAATTCACCCCTCCACTTT
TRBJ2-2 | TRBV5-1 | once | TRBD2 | CASGRGAGGRTGELFF | TGCGCCAGCGGCCGAGGGGCGGGGGGCCGGACCGGGGAGCTGTTTTTT
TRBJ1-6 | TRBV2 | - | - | CASSEIIGGTLGSPLHF | TGTGCCAGCAGCGAGATCATAGGGGGGACTTTAGGCTCACCCCTCCACTTT
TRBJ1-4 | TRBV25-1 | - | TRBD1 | CASSADRGNEKLFF | TGTGCCAGCAGCGCGGACAGGGGGAATGAAAAACTGTTTTTT
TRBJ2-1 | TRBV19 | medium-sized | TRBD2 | CASRASGRYNEQFF | TGTGCCAGTAGGGCTAGCGGGCGATACAATGAGCAGTTCTTC
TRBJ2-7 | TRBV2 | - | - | CASCRDGGREQYF | TGTGCCAGCTGCCGGGACGGGGGGCGAGAGCAGTACTTC
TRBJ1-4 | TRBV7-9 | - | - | CASSARTADEKLFF | TGTGCCAGCAGCGCCCGGACAGCGGACGAAAAACTGTTTTTT
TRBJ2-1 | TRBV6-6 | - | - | CASSRDRSYNEQFF | TGTGCCAGCAGTCGAGACCGGTCCTACAATGAGCAGTTCTTC
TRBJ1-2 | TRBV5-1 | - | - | CASSLDVGARVYGYTF | TGCGCCAGCAGCCTGGATGTGGGGGCGCGGGTCTATGGCTACACCTTC
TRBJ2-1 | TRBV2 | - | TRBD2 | CASSPGLGPSNEQFF | TGTGCCAGCAGCCCGGGACTAGGGCCCTCCAATGAGCAGTTCTTC
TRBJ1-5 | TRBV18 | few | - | CASSPGSLDNQPQHF | TGTGCCAGCTCACCTGGCAGCCTGGACAATCAGCCCCAGCATTTT
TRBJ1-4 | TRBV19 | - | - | CASSIGYKTNEKLFF | TGTGCCAGTAGTATCGGGTACAAAACTAATGAAAAACTGTTTTTT
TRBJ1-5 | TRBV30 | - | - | CAWGQGLGISNQPQHF | TGTGCCTGGGGGCAAGGCCTGGGGATTAGCAATCAGCCCCAGCATTTT
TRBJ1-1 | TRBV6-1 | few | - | CASNLLQGNTEAFF | TGTGCCAGCAACCTCCTACAGGGTAACACTGAAGCTTTCTTT
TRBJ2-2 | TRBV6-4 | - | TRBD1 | CASSQGRGPNTGELFF | TGTGCCAGCAGTCAAGGCAGGGGGCCTAACACCGGGGAGCTGTTTTTT
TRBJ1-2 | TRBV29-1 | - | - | CSAMRTYGGYTF | TGCAGCGCCATGAGAACGTATGGTGGCTACACCTTC
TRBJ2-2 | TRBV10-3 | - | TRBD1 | CAISSYGTANTGELFF | TGTGCCATCAGTAGTTACGGGACAGCGAACACCGGGGAGCTGTTTTTT
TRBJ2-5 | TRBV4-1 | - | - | CASSQVGRPVFVTQYF | TGCGCCAGCAGCCAAGTGGGCAGGCCCGTTTTTGTGACCCAGTACTTC
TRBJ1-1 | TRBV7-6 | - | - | CASSLEGRTEAFF | TGTGCCAGCAGCTTAGAGGGCCGTACTGAAGCTTTCTTT
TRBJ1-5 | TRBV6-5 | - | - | CASSRDNSNQPQHF | TGTGCCAGCAGTCGGGACAATAGCAATCAGCCCCAGCATTTT
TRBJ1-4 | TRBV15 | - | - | CATSRDRGAVEKLFF | TGTGCCACCAGCAGAGATAGGGGGGCAGTTGAAAAACTGTTTTTT
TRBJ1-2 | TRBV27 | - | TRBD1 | CASSSSRGANYGYTF | TGTGCCAGCAGTTCATCCAGGGGGGCTAACTATGGCTACACCTTC
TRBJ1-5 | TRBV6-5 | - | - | CASSRDFNQPQHF | TGTGCCAGCAGTCGAGACTTTAATCAGCCCCAGCATTTT
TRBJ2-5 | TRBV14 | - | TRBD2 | CASSLGLARETQYF | TGTGCCAGCAGCTTGGGACTAGCTCGGGAGACCCAGTACTTC